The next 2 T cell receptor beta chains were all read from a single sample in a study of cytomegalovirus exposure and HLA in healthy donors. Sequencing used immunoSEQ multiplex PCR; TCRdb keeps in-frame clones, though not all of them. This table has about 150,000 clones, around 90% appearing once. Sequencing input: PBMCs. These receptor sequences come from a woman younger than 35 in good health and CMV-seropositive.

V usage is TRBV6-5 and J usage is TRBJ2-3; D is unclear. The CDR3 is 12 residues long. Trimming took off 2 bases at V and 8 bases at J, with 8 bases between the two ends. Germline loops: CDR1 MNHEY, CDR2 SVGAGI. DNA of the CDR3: TGTGCCAGCAGTTACGCAACCGGTACGCAGTATTTT. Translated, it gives CASSYATGTQYF.

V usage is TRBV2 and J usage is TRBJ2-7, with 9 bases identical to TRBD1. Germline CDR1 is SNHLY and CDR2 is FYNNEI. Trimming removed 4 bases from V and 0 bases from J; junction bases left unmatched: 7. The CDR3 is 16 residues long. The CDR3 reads CASSVGPGQGSYEQYF. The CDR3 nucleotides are TGTGCCAGCAGTGTCGGCCCGGGACAGGGCTCCTACGAGCAGTACTTC.